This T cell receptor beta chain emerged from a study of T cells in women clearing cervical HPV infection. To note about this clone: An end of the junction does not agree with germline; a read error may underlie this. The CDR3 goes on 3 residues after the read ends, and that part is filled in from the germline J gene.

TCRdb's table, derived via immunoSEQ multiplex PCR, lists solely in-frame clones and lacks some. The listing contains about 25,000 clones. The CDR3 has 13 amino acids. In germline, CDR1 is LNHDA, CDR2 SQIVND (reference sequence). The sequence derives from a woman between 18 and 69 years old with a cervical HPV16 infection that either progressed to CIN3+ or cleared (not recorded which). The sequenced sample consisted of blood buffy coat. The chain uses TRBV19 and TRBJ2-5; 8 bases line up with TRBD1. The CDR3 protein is CPSRARGQETQYF. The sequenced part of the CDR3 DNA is TGTCCCAGTCGGGCCAGGGGGCAGGAGACC.